The T cell receptor beta chain under discussion was sequenced for a study of molecular identifiers for immune sequencing clone quantification. Overall study findings and caveats: Underestimated sizes of highly expanded clones could result from identical TCR molecules that share a barcode. Reports indicate spiked Jurkat TCR RNA from one cell could be found among about 1.1 million naive cells.

Using a CD8+CD4-CCR7+CD45RA+ phenotype, naive CD8 T cells were sorted. This clonotype was recorded at least ten times. Its antigen is undetermined. TCRdb itself ran the PCR reads through MiXCR, one entry per CDR3 protein. The sample consists of about 40,000 distinct CDR3 sequences, less than 20% of them appearing once. This CDR3 spans 13 amino acids. V lost 4 bases, J lost 5 bases, and 12 bases lay in between. Germline-derived CDR1 and CDR2 are SGHDT and YYEEEE. The receptor was derived from a human donor in good health. Some libraries in this study had Jurkat cell RNA spiked in. V and J are TRBV5-6 and TRBJ1-1, with D maybe TRBD1 (5 bases). The sample was naive CD8+ T cells from blood, with Jurkat cell RNA spiked in. Subset defined: FACS-sorted CD8+CD4-CCR7+CD45RA+ naive T cells. The CDR3 region is CASSGAGRTEAFF. The CDR3, as DNA: TGTGCCAGCAGCGGGGCTGGAAGAACTGAAGCTTTCTTT.